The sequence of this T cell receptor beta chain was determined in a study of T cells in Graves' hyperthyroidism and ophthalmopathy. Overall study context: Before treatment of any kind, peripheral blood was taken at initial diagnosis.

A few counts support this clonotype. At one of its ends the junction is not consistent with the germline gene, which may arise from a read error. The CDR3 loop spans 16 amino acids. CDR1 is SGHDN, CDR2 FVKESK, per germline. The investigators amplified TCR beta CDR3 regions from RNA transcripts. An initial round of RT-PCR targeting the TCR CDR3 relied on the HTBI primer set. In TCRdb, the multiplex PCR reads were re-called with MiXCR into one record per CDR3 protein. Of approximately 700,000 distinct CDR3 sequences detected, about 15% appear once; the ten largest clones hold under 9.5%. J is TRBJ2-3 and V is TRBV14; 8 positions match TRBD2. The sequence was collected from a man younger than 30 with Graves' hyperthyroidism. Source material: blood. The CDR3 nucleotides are TGTGCCAGCAGTCAAGAAAGCGGGAGAGTGACAGATACGCAGTATTTT. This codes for CASSQESGRVTDTQYF.